This record covers a single T cell receptor beta chain. The antigen remains unidentified. This entry belongs to a study of regulatory T cells in long-lasting Graves disease. Study observations and caveats: Repertoires from persistent disease leaned toward TRBV28, TRBJ1-2 and TRBJ2-5. More public clonotypes were shared by persistent patients (fewer than 3,000) than by new patients (approximately 1,000).

Arm-PCR of CDR3 regions and iRepertoire HTBI primers were the basis on which TCR beta libraries were built. As handled by the study authors: Spanning all samples, the identified segments comprised about 62 TRBV and 14 to 15 TRBJ. Using its own MiXCR run on the multiplex PCR reads, TCRdb lists one record per CDR3 protein. TCRdb, rather than the study authors, made the V and J calls. The sample lists hundreds of thousands of distinct CDR3 sequences; roughly 15% were seen once. Trimming removed 1 base from V and 0 bases from J, with 10 bases in between. There are 15 residues in the CDR3. Germline lookup yields CDR1 SGHRS and CDR2 YFSETQ. Time point indicated: newly diagnosed GD, antithyroid drugs for less than 3 months. Scientists built the TCR library using RNA that was extracted from PBMCs. It was an endocrinology department in Xi'an, China, that provided the patients.

This clonotype was sampled from a female donor with Graves disease. This chain connects TRBV5-1 to TRBJ1-2; tentative D call: TRBD1 (5 bases). This specimen consisted of peripheral blood mononuclear cells (PBMCs), obtained at new diagnosis, from a patient treated with antithyroid drugs. CDR3 in DNA: TGCGCCAGCAGCTTGCCAGGGCGAGCTAACTATGGCTACACCTTC. Protein: CASSLPGRANYGYTF.